These T cell receptor beta chains were read from a single sample in a study of T cell repertoires in cytomegalovirus infection. TCRdb called the reads again in MiXCR, with one record for every CDR3 protein. The sample has around 740,000 distinct CDR3 sequences, 35% to 40% seen once. Specimen: PBMCs. The receptors come from a human donor in good health (CMV status not recorded). Some clones in this sample may be carry-over from other donors' samples. CDR3s include the opening cysteine and the closing phenylalanine or tryptophan. The D gene is left open where the match is weak. Size is omitted from some rows. Given values are once, few, many or a class for expanded clones.

clone_size	j_call	v_call	d_call	cdr3_length	cdr3_aa	cdr3_nt
NA	TRBJ2-1	TRBV27	NA	14	CASSPTGKYNEQFF	TGTGCCAGCAGTCCGACGGGAAAATACAATGAGCAGTTCTTC
NA	TRBJ2-5	TRBV25-1	NA	9	CAVGETQYF	TGTGCCGTTGGGGAGACCCAGTACTTC
NA	TRBJ1-1	TRBV20-1	NA	14	CSARDPRRNTEAFF	TGCAGTGCTAGAGATCCTCGCAGGAACACTGAAGCTTTCTTT
NA	TRBJ2-5	TRBV5-1	TRBD1	14	CASSPTGKQETQYF	TGCGCCAGCAGCCCGACAGGGAAACAAGAGACCCAGTACTTC
few	TRBJ2-3	TRBV28	TRBD2	16	CASRTTSSGGTDTQYF	TGTGCCAGCAGAACGACTAGCTCGGGCGGCACAGATACGCAGTATTTT
NA	TRBJ2-3	TRBV25-1	NA	16	CASSPPRRVPEDTQYF	TGTGCCAGCAGCCCCCCCCGGAGGGTCCCTGAGGATACGCAGTATTTT
few	TRBJ2-2	TRBV12-3/TRBV12-4	TRBD1	15	CASSHRGSETGELFF	TGTGCCAGCAGTCACAGGGGGAGTGAGACCGGGGAGCTGTTTTTT
NA	TRBJ1-4	TRBV12-3/TRBV12-4	NA	14	CASSLTHRHEKLFF	TGTGCCAGCAGTTTAACCCATCGTCATGAAAAACTGTTTTTT
many	TRBJ1-1	TRBV3-1	NA	16	CASSRGTGTLNTEAFF	TGTGCCAGCAGCCGCGGAACCGGGACTCTGAACACTGAAGCTTTCTTT
few	TRBJ1-1	TRBV9	NA	17	CASSPRGFGSMNTEAFF	TGTGCCAGCAGCCCCCGGGGTTTTGGCTCCATGAACACTGAAGCTTTCTTT
many	TRBJ2-7	TRBV7-6	TRBD1	15	CASSLGAGQAYEQYF	TGTGCCAGCAGCTTAGGGGCGGGACAGGCCTACGAGCAGTACTTC
NA	TRBJ2-3	TRBV12-3/TRBV12-4	TRBD2	17	CASSFFAASGSTDTQYF	TGTGCCAGCAGTTTTTTCGCTGCTAGCGGAAGCACAGATACGCAGTATTTT
few	TRBJ2-3	TRBV12-3/TRBV12-4	TRBD1	16	CASSLVGGQGADTQYF	TGTGCCAGCAGTTTAGTCGGGGGACAGGGGGCAGATACGCAGTATTTT
many	TRBJ1-5	TRBV7-2	TRBD1	17	CASSPRQGGSANQPQHF	TGTGCCAGCAGCCCGAGACAGGGAGGGTCGGCGAATCAGCCCCAGCATTTT
few	TRBJ2-1	TRBV28	NA	18	CASSSSETLASSYNEQFF	TGTGCCAGCAGTTCTTCCGAGACCCTAGCATCCTCCTACAATGAGCAGTTCTTC
NA	TRBJ1-1	TRBV7-9	NA	17	CASSSAPGHLANTEAFF	TGTGCCAGCAGCTCTGCCCCGGGACATCTGGCGAACACTGAAGCTTTCTTT
once	TRBJ2-3	TRBV6-8	NA	13	CASSYGPTETQYF	TGTGCCAGCAGTTACGGACCGACTGAGACGCAGTATTTT
many	TRBJ1-5	TRBV7-2	NA	20	CASSPDLEGLRVNSNQPQHF	TGTGCCAGCAGCCCAGACCTGGAGGGGCTGAGAGTTAATAGCAATCAGCCCCAGCATTTT
NA	TRBJ1-4	TRBV28	NA	16	CASSADQERGGEKLFF	TGTGCCAGCAGTGCAGATCAGGAGCGAGGAGGAGAAAAACTGTTTTTT
NA	TRBJ1-4	TRBV2	NA	12	CASSGASEKLFF	TGTGCCAGCAGCGGGGCAAGTGAAAAACTGTTTTTT
NA	TRBJ1-1	TRBV12-3/TRBV12-4	NA	14	CASRPGRMNTEAFF	TGTGCCAGCAGGCCAGGGAGAATGAACACTGAAGCTTTCTTT
NA	TRBJ1-1	TRBV20-1	TRBD1	15	CSARVGGHMNTEAFF	TGCAGTGCTAGAGTAGGGGGCCACATGAACACTGAAGCTTTCTTT
NA	TRBJ1-1	TRBV5-5	TRBD1	12	CASSRDRVKAFF	TGTGCCAGCAGCAGAGACAGGGTTAAAGCTTTCTTT
NA	TRBJ2-5	TRBV11-2	NA	13	CASSPTGTETQYF	TGTGCCAGCAGCCCGACCGGGACAGAGACCCAGTACTTC
NA	TRBJ2-1	TRBV6-6	NA	11	CASRGDNEQFF	TGTGCCAGCAGAGGGGACAATGAGCAGTTCTTC
few	TRBJ1-2	TRBV6-1	TRBD1	16	CASSYGGQPNSYGYTF	TGTGCCAGCAGTTATGGGGGACAGCCTAATTCCTATGGCTACACCTTC
NA	TRBJ2-7	TRBV10-3	NA	13	CAISAGFVYEQYF	TGTGCCATCAGTGCGGGCTTTGTCTACGAGCAGTACTTC
NA	TRBJ1-2	TRBV7-6	NA	14	CASSLDRAEVGYTF	TGTGCCAGCAGCTTAGACAGGGCAGAGGTTGGCTACACCTTC
few	TRBJ1-6	TRBV3-1	NA	15	CASSQVDRINSPLHF	TGTGCCAGCAGCCAAGTCGACAGGATTAATTCACCCCTCCACTTT
NA	TRBJ2-1	TRBV12-3/TRBV12-4	TRBD2	12	CASSSGTRLAFF	TGTGCCAGCAGTTCCGGGACTAGGTTGGCGTTCTTC
NA	TRBJ1-2	TRBV19	NA	13	CASSRYSEYGYTF	TGTGCCAGTAGTAGGTACAGCGAATATGGCTACACCTTC
few	TRBJ2-2	TRBV7-2	TRBD2	16	CASRGGLADPTGELFF	TGTGCCAGCAGGGGAGGACTAGCGGATCCCACCGGGGAGCTGTTTTTT
NA	TRBJ2-2	TRBV6-5	NA	14	CASSSYRATGELFF	TGTGCCAGCAGTTCCTACAGGGCCACCGGGGAGCTGTTTTTT
few	TRBJ1-5	TRBV7-2	TRBD1	16	CASRRGQGDYNQPQHF	TGTGCCAGCAGGCGCGGACAGGGGGATTACAATCAGCCCCAGCATTTT
few	TRBJ1-5	TRBV28	NA	17	CASSVLRATTFNQPQHF	TGTGCCAGCAGCGTCCTGCGGGCAACTACCTTCAATCAGCCCCAGCATTTT
NA	TRBJ2-7	TRBV5-6	NA	13	CASRQKGTYEQYF	TGTGCCAGCAGGCAAAAGGGGACCTACGAGCAGTACTTC
few	TRBJ2-7	TRBV7-2	NA	15	CASSFSDRYAYEQYF	TGTGCCAGCAGCTTTTCGGACCGTTACGCCTACGAGCAGTACTTC
NA	TRBJ1-1	TRBV2	NA	15	CASSRQGNMNTEAFF	TGTGCCAGCAGCCGCCAGGGAAACATGAACACTGAAGCTTTCTTT
NA	TRBJ1-1	TRBV2	NA	14	CASSEASGRHRAFF	TGTGCCAGCAGTGAAGCCTCCGGACGGCATCGGGCTTTCTTT
NA	TRBJ1-6	TRBV12-3/TRBV12-4	NA	15	CASSLADRKDSPLHF	TGTGCCAGCAGCTTAGCAGACAGGAAAGATTCACCCCTCCACTTT
few	TRBJ1-3	TRBV4-2	NA	15	CASSQEAQFGNTIYF	TGTGCCAGCAGCCAAGAAGCACAGTTTGGAAACACCATATATTTT
NA	TRBJ1-1	TRBV25-1	NA	13	CASTQGFATEAFF	TGTGCCAGCACCCAGGGGTTTGCCACTGAAGCTTTCTTT
NA	TRBJ2-3	TRBV10-3	TRBD1	14	CAISLQGAGDTQYF	TGTGCCATCAGCTTACAGGGGGCAGGGGATACGCAGTATTTT
NA	TRBJ2-2	TRBV6-6	NA	14	CASSSEDGTGELFF	TGTGCCAGCAGTTCGGAGGATGGGACCGGGGAGCTGTTTTTT
few	TRBJ1-1	TRBV2	NA	14	CASSDSGLRTEAFF	TGTGCCAGCAGTGATAGCGGTTTACGCACTGAAGCTTTCTTT